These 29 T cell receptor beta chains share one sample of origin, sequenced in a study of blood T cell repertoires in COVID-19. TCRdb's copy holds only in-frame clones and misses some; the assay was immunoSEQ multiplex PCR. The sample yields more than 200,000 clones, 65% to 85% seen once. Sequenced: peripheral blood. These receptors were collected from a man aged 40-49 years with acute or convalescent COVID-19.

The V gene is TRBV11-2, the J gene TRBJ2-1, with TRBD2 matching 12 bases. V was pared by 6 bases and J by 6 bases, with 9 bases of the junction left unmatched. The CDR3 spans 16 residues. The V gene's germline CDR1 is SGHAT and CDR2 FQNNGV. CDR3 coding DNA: TGTGCCAGCAGATCCCGACTAGCGGGAGAGGTCAATGAGCAGTTCTTC. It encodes CASRSRLAGEVNEQFF.

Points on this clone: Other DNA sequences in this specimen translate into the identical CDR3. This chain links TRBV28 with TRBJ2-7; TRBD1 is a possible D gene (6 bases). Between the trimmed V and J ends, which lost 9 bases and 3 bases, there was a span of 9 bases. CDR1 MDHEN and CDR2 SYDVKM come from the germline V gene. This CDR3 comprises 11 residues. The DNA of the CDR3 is TGTGCCAGTAGGACAGTCTACGAGCAGTACTTC. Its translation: CASRTVYEQYF.

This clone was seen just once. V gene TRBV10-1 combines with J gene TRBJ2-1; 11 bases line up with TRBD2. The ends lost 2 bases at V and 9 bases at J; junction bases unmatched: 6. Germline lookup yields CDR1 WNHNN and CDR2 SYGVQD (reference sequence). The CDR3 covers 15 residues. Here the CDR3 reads CASSERSSGRREQFF. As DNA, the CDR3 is TGCGCCAGCAGTGAGCGGTCTAGCGGGAGGCGTGAGCAGTTCTTC.

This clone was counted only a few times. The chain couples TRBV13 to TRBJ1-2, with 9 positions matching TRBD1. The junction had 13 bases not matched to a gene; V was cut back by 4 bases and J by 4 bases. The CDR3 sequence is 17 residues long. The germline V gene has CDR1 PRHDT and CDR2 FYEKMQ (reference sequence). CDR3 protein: CASSSRTGATLSYGYTF. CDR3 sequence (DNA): TGTGCCAGCAGCTCCCGGACAGGGGCTACCCTTTCCTATGGCTACACCTTC.

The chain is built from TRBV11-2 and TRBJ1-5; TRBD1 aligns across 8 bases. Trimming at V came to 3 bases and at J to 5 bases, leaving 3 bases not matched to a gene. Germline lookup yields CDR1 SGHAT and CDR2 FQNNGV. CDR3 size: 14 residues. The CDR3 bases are TGTGCCAGCAGCTTTTCAGGGGGCCATCAGCCCCAGCATTTT. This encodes CASSFSGGHQPQHF. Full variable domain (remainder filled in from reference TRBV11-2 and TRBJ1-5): EAGVAQSPRYKIIEKRQSVAFWCNPISGHATLYWYQQILGQGPKLLIQFQNNGVVDDSQLPKDRFSAERLKGVDSTLKIQPAKLEDSAVYLCASSFSGGHQPQHFGDGTRLSIL.

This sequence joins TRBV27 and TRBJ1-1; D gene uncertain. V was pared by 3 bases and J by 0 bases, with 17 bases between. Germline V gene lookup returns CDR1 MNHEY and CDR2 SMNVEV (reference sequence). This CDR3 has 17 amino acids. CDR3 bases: TGTGCCAGCAGTTTCCTGGCAGGTGCAAGAATGAACACTGAAGCTTTCTTT. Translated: CASSFLAGARMNTEAFF.

The CDR3 loop reads CASSLLQGAYSTDTQYF. CDR3 sequence (DNA): TGTGCCAGTAGTTTACTACAGGGGGCATATAGCACAGATACGCAGTATTTT. This chain links TRBV19 with TRBJ2-3, with TRBD1 matching 9 bases. The CDR3 is 17 amino acids. The junction had 9 bases not matched to a gene; V was cut back by 5 bases and J by 0 bases. Germline V gene sequence: CDR1 LNHDA, CDR2 SQIVND (reference sequence). Full variable domain (missing parts from reference TRBV19 and TRBJ2-3): DGGITQSPKYLFRKEGQNVTLSCEQNLNHDAMYWYRQDPGQGLRLIYYSQIVNDFQKGDIAEGYSVSREKKESFPLTVTSAQKNPTAFYLCASSLLQGAYSTDTQYFGPGTRLTVL.

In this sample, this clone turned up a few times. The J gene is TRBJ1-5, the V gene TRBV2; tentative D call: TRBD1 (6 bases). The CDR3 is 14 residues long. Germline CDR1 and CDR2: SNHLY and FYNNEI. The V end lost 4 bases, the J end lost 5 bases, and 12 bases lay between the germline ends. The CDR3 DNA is TGTGCCAGCAGTGGACAGGACGCCGATCAGCCCCAGCATTTT. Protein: CASSGQDADQPQHF.

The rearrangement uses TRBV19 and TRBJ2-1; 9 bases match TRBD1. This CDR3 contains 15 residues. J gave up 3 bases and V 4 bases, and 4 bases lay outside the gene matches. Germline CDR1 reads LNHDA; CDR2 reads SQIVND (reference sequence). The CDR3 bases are TGTGCCAGTAGTACCCCGACAGGGGGCTACAATGAGCAGTTCTTC. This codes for CASSTPTGGYNEQFF. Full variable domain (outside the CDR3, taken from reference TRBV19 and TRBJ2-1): DGGITQSPKYLFRKEGQNVTLSCEQNLNHDAMYWYRQDPGQGLRLIYYSQIVNDFQKGDIAEGYSVSREKKESFPLTVTSAQKNPTAFYLCASSTPTGGYNEQFFGPGTRLTVL.

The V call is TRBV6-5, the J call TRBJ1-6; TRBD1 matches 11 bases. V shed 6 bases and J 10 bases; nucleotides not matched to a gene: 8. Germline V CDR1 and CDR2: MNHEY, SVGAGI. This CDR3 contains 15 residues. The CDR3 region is CASRVGQGAQSPLHF. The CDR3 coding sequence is TGTGCCAGCAGAGTCGGACAGGGGGCTCAGTCACCCCTCCACTTT.

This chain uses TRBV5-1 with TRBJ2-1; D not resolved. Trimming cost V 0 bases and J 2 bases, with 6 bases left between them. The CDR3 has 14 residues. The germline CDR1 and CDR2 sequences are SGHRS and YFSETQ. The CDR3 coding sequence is TGCGCCAGCAGCTTGGAAGCTACCTACAATGAGCAGTTCTTC. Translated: CASSLEATYNEQFF.

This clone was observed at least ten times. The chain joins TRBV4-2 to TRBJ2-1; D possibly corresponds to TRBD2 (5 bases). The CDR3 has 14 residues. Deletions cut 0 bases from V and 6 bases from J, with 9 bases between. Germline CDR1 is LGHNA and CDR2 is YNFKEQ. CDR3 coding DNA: TGTGCCAGCAGCCAAGATTCGAGGGTCAATGAGCAGTTCTTC. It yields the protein CASSQDSRVNEQFF.

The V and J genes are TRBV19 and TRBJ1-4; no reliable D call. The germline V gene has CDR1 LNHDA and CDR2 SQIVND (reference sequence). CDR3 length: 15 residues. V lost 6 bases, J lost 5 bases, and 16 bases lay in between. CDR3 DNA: TGTGCCAGTAGCCCCCCCGGTCTCGAGAATGAAAAACTGTTTTTT. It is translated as CASSPPGLENEKLFF.

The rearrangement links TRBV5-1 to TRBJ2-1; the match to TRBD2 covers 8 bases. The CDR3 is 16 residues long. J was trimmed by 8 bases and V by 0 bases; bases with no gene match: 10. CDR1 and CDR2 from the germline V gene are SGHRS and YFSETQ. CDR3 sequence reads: CASSLEHTGGAHEQFF. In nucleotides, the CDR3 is TGCGCCAGCAGCTTGGAGCATACGGGAGGGGCCCATGAGCAGTTCTTC. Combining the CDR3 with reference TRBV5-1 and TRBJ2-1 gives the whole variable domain KAGVTQTPRYLIKTRGQQVTLSCSPISGHRSVSWYQQTPGQGLQFLFEYFSETQRNKGNFPGRFSGRQFSNSRSEMNVSTLELGDSALYLCASSLEHTGGAHEQFFGPGTRLTVL.

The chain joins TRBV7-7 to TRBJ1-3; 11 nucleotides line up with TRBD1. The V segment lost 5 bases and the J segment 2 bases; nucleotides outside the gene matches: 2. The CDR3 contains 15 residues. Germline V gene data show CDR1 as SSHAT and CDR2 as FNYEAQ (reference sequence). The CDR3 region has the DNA TGTGCCAGCAGCCGGGGACAGGGGGCTGGAAACACCATATATTTT. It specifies CASSRGQGAGNTIYF.

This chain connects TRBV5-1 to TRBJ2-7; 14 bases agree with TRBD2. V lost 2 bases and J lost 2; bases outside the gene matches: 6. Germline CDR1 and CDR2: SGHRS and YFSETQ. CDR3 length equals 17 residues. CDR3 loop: CASSLGTSGSDPYEQYF. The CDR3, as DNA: TGCGCCAGCAGCTTAGGGACTAGCGGGAGTGATCCCTACGAGCAGTACTTC.

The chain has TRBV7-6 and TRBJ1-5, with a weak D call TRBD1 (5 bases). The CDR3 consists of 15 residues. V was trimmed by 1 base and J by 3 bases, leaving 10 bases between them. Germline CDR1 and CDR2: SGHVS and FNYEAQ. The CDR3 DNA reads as TGTGCCAGCAGCTTAGGGTGGGGCAACAATCAGCCCCAGCATTTT. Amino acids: CASSLGWGNNQPQHF.

CDR3 protein: CASSMDRSGTYEQYF. As DNA, the CDR3 is TGTGCCAGTAGTATGGACAGATCGGGAACCTACGAGCAGTACTTC. This rearrangement joins TRBV19 to TRBJ2-7, with TRBD1 as a possible D gene (6 bases). Germline assignment: CDR1 LNHDA and CDR2 SQIVND (reference sequence). V lost 3 bases and J lost 2, with 14 bases in between. The CDR3 contains 15 residues. Full variable domain (outside the CDR3, taken from reference TRBV19 and TRBJ2-7): DGGITQSPKYLFRKEGQNVTLSCEQNLNHDAMYWYRQDPGQGLRLIYYSQIVNDFQKGDIAEGYSVSREKKESFPLTVTSAQKNPTAFYLCASSMDRSGTYEQYFGPGTRLTVT.

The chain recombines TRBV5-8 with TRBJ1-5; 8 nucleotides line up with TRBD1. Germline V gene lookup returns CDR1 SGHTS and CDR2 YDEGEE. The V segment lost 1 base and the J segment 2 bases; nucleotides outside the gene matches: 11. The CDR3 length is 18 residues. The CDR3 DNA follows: TGTGCCAGCAGCTTGTCTCTCGAAGGACAGGGAGGCAATCAGCCCCAGCATTTT. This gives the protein CASSLSLEGQGGNQPQHF.

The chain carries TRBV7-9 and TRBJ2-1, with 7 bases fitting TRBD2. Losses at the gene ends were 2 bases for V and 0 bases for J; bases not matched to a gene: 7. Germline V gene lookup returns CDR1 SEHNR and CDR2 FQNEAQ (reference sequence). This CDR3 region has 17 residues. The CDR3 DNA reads TGTGCCAGCAGCTTATCTTTTAGCGGGTTCTCCTACAATGAGCAGTTCTTC. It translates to CASSLSFSGFSYNEQFF.

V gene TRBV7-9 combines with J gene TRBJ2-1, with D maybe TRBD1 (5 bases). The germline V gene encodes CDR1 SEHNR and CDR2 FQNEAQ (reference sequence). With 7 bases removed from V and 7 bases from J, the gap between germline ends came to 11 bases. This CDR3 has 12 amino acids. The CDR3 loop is CASKGNQNEQFF. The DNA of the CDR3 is TGTGCCAGCAAGGGGAACCAAAATGAGCAGTTCTTC.

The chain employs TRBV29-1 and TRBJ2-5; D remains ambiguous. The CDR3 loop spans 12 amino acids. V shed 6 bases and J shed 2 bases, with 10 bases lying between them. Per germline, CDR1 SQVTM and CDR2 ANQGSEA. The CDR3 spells CSVRTTQETQYF. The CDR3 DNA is TGCAGCGTGCGAACTACACAAGAGACCCAGTACTTC.

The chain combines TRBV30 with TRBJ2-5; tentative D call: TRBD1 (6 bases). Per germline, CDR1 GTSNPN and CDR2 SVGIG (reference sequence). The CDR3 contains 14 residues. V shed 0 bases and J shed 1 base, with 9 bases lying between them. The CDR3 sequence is CAWSVPGAQETQYF. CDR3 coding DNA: TGTGCCTGGAGTGTACCAGGGGCCCAAGAGACCCAGTACTTC.

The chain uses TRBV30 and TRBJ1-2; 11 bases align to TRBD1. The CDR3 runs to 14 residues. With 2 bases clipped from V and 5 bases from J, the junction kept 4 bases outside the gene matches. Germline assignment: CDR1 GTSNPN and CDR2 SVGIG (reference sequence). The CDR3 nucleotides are TGTGCCTGGAGTCCAGGACAGGGGGCGTATGGCTACACCTTC. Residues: CAWSPGQGAYGYTF.

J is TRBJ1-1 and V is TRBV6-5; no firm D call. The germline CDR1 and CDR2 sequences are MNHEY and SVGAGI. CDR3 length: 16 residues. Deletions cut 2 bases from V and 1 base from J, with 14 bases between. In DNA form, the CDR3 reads TGTGCCAGCAGTTACCTGACTGCGGAGAGGAACACTGAAGCTTTCTTT. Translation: CASSYLTAERNTEAFF.

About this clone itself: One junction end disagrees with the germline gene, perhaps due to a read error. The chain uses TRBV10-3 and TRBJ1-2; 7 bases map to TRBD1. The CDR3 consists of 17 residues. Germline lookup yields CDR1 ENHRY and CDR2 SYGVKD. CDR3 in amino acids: CAISQSMTGYEGYGYTF. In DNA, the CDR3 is TGTGCCATCAGTCAGTCTATGACAGGGTATGAGGGCTATGGCTACACCTTC.

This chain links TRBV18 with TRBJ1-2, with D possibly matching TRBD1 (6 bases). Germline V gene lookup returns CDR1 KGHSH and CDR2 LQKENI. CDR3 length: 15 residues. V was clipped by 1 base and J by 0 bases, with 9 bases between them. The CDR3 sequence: CASSPLGTTNYGYTF. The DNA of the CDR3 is TGTGCCAGCTCACCACTTGGGACAACTAACTATGGCTACACCTTC.

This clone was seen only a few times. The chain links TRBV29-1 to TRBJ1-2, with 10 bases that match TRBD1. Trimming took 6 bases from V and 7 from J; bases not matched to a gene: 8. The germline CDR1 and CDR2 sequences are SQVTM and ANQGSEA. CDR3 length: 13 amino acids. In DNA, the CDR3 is TGCAGCGTGGACAGGGGGGAGATAGGTGGCTACACCTTC. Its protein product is CSVDRGEIGGYTF.

The CDR3 DNA is TGTGCCAGCTCACCCTTTGACAGTGTGACGGTCAATGAGCAGTTCTTC. This codes for CASSPFDSVTVNEQFF. The chain has TRBV18 and TRBJ2-1; maybe TRBD1 (5 bases). From germline, CDR1 is KGHSH and CDR2 LQKENI. The V end was cut by 3 bases, the J end by 6 bases, with 18 bases between. The CDR3 covers 16 residues.